Listed below are T cell receptor beta chains from one sample, sequenced in a study of blood T cell repertoires in COVID-19. TCRdb's table, derived via immunoSEQ multiplex PCR, lists solely in-frame clones and lacks some. The sample lists 200,000 to 250,000 clones; 70% to 90% were seen once. Sequencing was done on a sample of PBMCs or T cells enriched from blood (not recorded which). The source of these receptors is a man aged 25 to 40 who had recovered from COVID-19. Both conserved end residues are part of each CDR3. A D gene is named only where the DNA matches it firmly. Clone size is stated in some rows and not others, as once, few, many or a class when expanded.

17	TRBV19	TRBD1	TRBJ1-2	NA	CASSIALLTGANYGYTF	TGTGCCAGTAGTATTGCTCTGCTGACAGGGGCAAACTATGGCTACACCTTC
15	TRBV12-5	NA	TRBJ2-3	NA	CASGLGNGGSDTQYF	TGTGCTAGTGGTTTAGGCAACGGCGGCTCAGATACGCAGTATTTT
11	TRBV5-6	NA	TRBJ1-2	NA	CATRYISGYTF	TGTGCCACCCGATACATAAGTGGCTACACCTTC
15	TRBV4-1	NA	TRBJ2-1	NA	CASSQRRALVDEQFF	TGCGCCAGCAGCCAAAGAAGAGCCCTTGTCGATGAGCAGTTCTTC
15	TRBV4-3	TRBD1	TRBJ1-4	few	CASSQTGTDNEKLFF	TGCGCCAGCAGCCAAACCGGGACAGATAATGAAAAACTGTTTTTT
13	TRBV3-1/TRBV3-2	NA	TRBJ1-3	NA	CASRHLGGDTIYF	TGTGCCAGCAGACATTTGGGGGGGGACACCATATATTTT
15	TRBV3-1/TRBV3-2	NA	TRBJ1-2	NA	CASSQDSDPLGGYTF	TGTGCCAGCAGCCAAGACTCGGATCCCCTCGGGGGCTACACCTTC
13	TRBV10-3	NA	TRBJ1-5	NA	CAISKGDTQPQHF	TGTGCCATCAGTAAAGGGGACACTCAGCCCCAGCATTTT
16	TRBV19	TRBD2	TRBJ2-5	NA	CASSNFLAGGQETQYF	TGTGCCAGTAGTAACTTCCTAGCGGGGGGGCAAGAGACCCAGTACTTC
13	TRBV6-4	NA	TRBJ2-3	once	CASSARSEDTQYF	TGTGCTAGCAGTGCTAGGTCCGAGGATACGCAGTATTTT
14	TRBV7-2	NA	TRBJ1-2	once	CASSSGLWSDGYTF	TGTGCCAGCAGCTCGGGACTTTGGAGCGATGGCTACACCTTC
18	TRBV9	TRBD2	TRBJ2-7	NA	CASSVDPGEGLVPYEQYF	TGTGCCAGCAGCGTAGACCCGGGGGAAGGACTAGTTCCCTACGAGCAGTACTTC
18	TRBV15	NA	TRBJ2-3	NA	CATSRISPGSGFTDTQYF	TGTGCCACCAGCAGAATTTCCCCGGGTAGCGGATTCACAGATACGCAGTATTTT
16	TRBV6-6	NA	TRBJ1-4	few	CASSKDLGQTNEKLFF	TGTGCCAGCAGTAAAGATCTGGGGCAGACTAATGAAAAACTGTTTTTT
14	TRBV7-3	NA	TRBJ1-2	NA	CANNRIIIIYGYTF	TGTGCCAACAACAGGATTATTATTATCTATGGCTACACCTTC
16	TRBV28	NA	TRBJ1-2	NA	CASSLGGSGTNYGYTF	TGTGCCAGCAGTTTGGGTGGGTCAGGGACTAACTATGGCTACACCTTC
15	TRBV19	NA	TRBJ2-7	NA	CASSIDAGTIYEQYF	TGTGCCAGTAGTATAGATGCGGGAACGATCTACGAGCAGTACTTC
16	TRBV28	NA	TRBJ2-5	NA	CASSSPGVGQKETQYF	TGTGCCAGCAGTTCTCCAGGGGTAGGGCAAAAAGAGACCCAGTACTTC